The present T cell receptor beta chain was sequenced within a study of blood T cell repertoires in COVID-19. Study-level background: The origin of the acute and convalescent COVID-19 samples was the United States, Italy and Spain. T cells, B-cell-depleted T cells, or PBMCs supplied cDNA or gDNA.

CDR3 length: 14 residues. Germline loops: CDR1 SGHTA, CDR2 FQGTGA. Germline trimming cut 1 base from V and 4 bases from J; bases unmatched to any gene: 3. Per the study methods: Scientists estimated how many nucleated cells there were by amplifying reference gene primers. Libraries were prepared by immunoSEQ multiplex PCR; TCRdb keeps only in-frame clonotypes and omits some of them. V and J calls and clone size follow that table, whereas D and trimming were derived from the DNA. The sample holds some 150,000 clones; around three quarters are singletons and the top ten take about 8.6%. Specimen: peripheral blood. The source is a man aged 50 or older with active or convalescent COVID-19. V and J are TRBV7-3 and TRBJ1-2; 7 bases are a match to TRBD1. The CDR3 DNA is TGTGCCAGCAGCTTAATTCCAGGGGGCTATGGCTACACCTTC. This codes for CASSLIPGGYGYTF.